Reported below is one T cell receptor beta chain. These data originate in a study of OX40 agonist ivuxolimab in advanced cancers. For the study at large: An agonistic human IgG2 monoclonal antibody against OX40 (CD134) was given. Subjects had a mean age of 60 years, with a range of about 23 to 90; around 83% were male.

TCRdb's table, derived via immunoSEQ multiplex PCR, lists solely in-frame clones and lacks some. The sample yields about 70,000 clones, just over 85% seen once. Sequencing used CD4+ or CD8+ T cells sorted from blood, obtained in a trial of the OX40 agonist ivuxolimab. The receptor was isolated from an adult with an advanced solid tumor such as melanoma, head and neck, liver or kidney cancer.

CDR3 sequence reads: CASSPGTGDRGLYEQYF. CDR3 DNA sequence: TGTGCCAGCAGCCCCGGAACCGGGGACAGGGGCCTCTACGAGCAGTACTTC. The chain has TRBV7-7 and TRBJ2-7, with 10 bases lining up with TRBD1. CDR1 SSHAT and CDR2 FNYEAQ come from the germline V gene (reference sequence). Unmatched junction bases numbered 13, after V lost 5 bases and J lost 3 bases. The CDR3 consists of 17 residues.